One and the same sample provided the 11 T cell receptor delta chains below, sequenced in a study of gamma-delta T cells after stem cell transplantation. TCRdb re-called the RT-PCR reads through CATT. The profile shows 8,500 to 13,000 delta-chain clones, around 1.2% of them singletons. Sequenced material: gamma-delta T cells. The source of these receptors is a human donor. It is not recorded whose cells these are; they may come from a transplant donor.

This clone was seen a handful of times. This may stem from a read error, because a much larger clone lies one nucleotide away. This chain links TRDV2 with TRDJ3; 9 nucleotides line up with TRDD3. The CDR3 is 21 amino acids. The germline gives CDR1 GEAIGNYY, CDR2 EKD. V lost 2 bases to trimming and J lost 0 bases; unmatched junction nucleotides: 13. The chain's CDR3 is CACDNLGDASPSSWDTRQMFF. The CDR3 coding sequence is TGTGCCTGTGACAACCTGGGGGATGCGTCCCCAAGCTCCTGGGACACCCGACAGATGTTTTTC.

This clone was observed many times. The chain employs TRDV2 and TRDJ1; 10 nucleotides match TRDD3. Trimming took 1 base from V and 0 from J; bases not matched to a gene: 10. Germline values: CDR1 GEAIGNYY, CDR2 EKD. This CDR3 is 18 amino acids long. The CDR3 spells CACDTVFTGGSNTDKLIF. In nucleotides, the CDR3 is TGTGCCTGTGACACGGTCTTTACTGGGGGATCCAACACCGATAAACTCATCTTT.

To note about this clone: This DNA translates differently at residue 6 from the TCRdb protein, which is that of a much larger clone; a read error is likely, and the protein shown is the DNA's own translation. The chain employs TRDV2 and TRDJ1, with 9 bases aligning to TRDD3. CDR3 length: 17 residues. J gave up 0 bases and V 2 bases, and 9 bases lay outside the gene matches. Per germline, CDR1 GEAIGNYY and CDR2 EKD. The CDR3 reads CACDNILGETYTDKLIF. The CDR3 DNA follows: TGTGCCTGTGACAACATACTGGGGGAAACCTACACCGATAAACTCATCTTT.

This chain links TRDV2 with TRDJ1, with 9 bases matching TRDD3. This CDR3 has 24 residues. The germline gives CDR1 GEAIGNYY, CDR2 EKD. The trim removed 1 base at V and 0 bases at J, leaving 29 bases unmatched. CDR3 sequence: CACDTLKSPPEGVLGDSYTDKLIF. CDR3 DNA: TGTGCCTGTGACACGTTGAAGTCACCTCCCGAGGGGGTACTGGGGGACTCCTACACCGATAAACTCATCTTT.

This clone was seen a few times. The protein given by TCRdb reflects a much larger clone and differs at residue 4 from this DNA's translation, likely from a read error; the protein shown is the DNA's translation. J is TRDJ1 and V is TRDV2; 8 bases fit TRDD3. Germline loops: CDR1 GEAIGNYY, CDR2 EKD. This CDR3 spans 17 amino acids. The ends lost 5 bases at V and 0 bases at J; junction bases unmatched: 13. Here the CDR3 reads CACGLLTGGPYTDKLIF. The CDR3 bases are TGTGCCTGTGGCCTTTTAACTGGGGGGCCTTACACCGATAAACTCATCTTT.

This clone was recorded many times. Other nucleotide sequences in the sample specify the same CDR3. This sequence joins TRDV2 and TRDJ1; 11 bases align to TRDD3. Trimming cost V 1 base and J 2 bases; bases outside gene matches: 11. The germline gives CDR1 GEAIGNYY, CDR2 EKD. The length of the CDR3 is 18 residues. The CDR3, as DNA: TGTGCCTGTGACACTCTTTCTTTACTGGGGGATAGTACCGATAAACTCATCTTT. As protein: CACDTLSLLGDSTDKLIF.

By its share, this clone is medium-sized (0.01 to 0.1%). At the DNA level, this CDR3 is encoded by other sequences in the same sample as well. This chain uses TRDV2 with TRDJ1; 13 nucleotides match TRDD3. This CDR3 region has 18 residues. The V and J ends lost 2 bases and 0 bases, in that order; junction bases with no gene match: 8. Germline V gene data show CDR1 as GEAIGNYY and CDR2 as EKD. The CDR3 DNA reads as TGTGCCTGTGACAAGCTACTGGGGGATACGGGGGACACCGATAAACTCATCTTT. Amino acids: CACDKLLGDTGDTDKLIF.

This clone is large (0.1 to 1%) in the sample. The identical CDR3 is also encoded by other nucleotide sequences in the sample. The CDR3 region is CACDTLRQGDTDDDKLIF. Written as DNA, the CDR3 is TGTGCCTGTGACACCCTTCGGCAGGGGGATACGGACGACGATAAACTCATCTTT. The V call is TRDV2, the J call TRDJ1; 10 nucleotides line up with TRDD3. Germline CDR1 GEAIGNYY, CDR2 EKD. The CDR3 has 18 amino acids. J was trimmed by 4 bases and V by 0 bases; bases with no gene match: 13.

Worth noting for this clone: An end of the junction does not agree with germline; a read error may underlie this. The chain employs TRDV2 and TRDJ1; 9 nucleotides agree with TRDD3. This CDR3 comprises 15 residues. CDR1 GEAIGNYY and CDR2 EKD come from the germline V gene. The CDR3 sequence is CACDAVGDKTDKLTF. In DNA, the CDR3 is TGTGCCTGTGACGCCGTGGGGGATAAGACCGATAAACTCACCTTT.

This clone was seen a few times. This likely traces to a read error, being one base from a far larger clone. This same CDR3 is encoded by further DNA sequences in the sample. V and J are TRDV2 and TRDJ1, with D maybe TRDD3 (6 bases). In germline, CDR1 is GEAIGNYY, CDR2 EKD. Trimming pared 0 bases from V and 0 bases from J, leaving 16 bases between. There are 17 residues in the CDR3. Here the CDR3 reads CACDTVGGGPDTDKLIF. CDR3 sequence (DNA): TGTGCCTGTGACACCGTGGGTGGGGGGCCCGACACCGATAAACTCATCTTT.

This clone turned up a few times. One base separates it from a far larger clone, so it is likely a read error. CDR3 coding DNA: TGTGCCTGTGACACCGGGGGTACTGGGGGATATATCTCCCGGGACACCCGACAGATGTTTTTC. Translation gives CACDTGGTGGYISRDTRQMFF. The rearrangement links TRDV2 to TRDJ3; 11 nucleotides match TRDD3. This CDR3 region has 21 residues. Per the germline V gene, CDR1 is GEAIGNYY and CDR2 is EKD.